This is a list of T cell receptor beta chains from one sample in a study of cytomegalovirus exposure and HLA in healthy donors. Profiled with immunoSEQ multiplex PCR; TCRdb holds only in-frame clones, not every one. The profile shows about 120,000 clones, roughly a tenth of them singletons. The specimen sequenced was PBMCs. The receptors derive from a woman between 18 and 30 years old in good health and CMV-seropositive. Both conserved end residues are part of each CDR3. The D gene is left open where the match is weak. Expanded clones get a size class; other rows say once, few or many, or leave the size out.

CDR3aa: CASSEAWGGYNEQFF
CDR3nt: TGTGCCAGCAGTGAAGCTTGGGGGGGCTACAATGAGCAGTTCTTC
j_gene: TRBJ2-1
v_gene: TRBV6-1
abundance: -
d_gene: TRBD2

CDR3aa: CASSRTETNEKLFF
CDR3nt: TGTGCCAGCAGCAGAACAGAGACGAATGAAAAACTGTTTTTT
j_gene: TRBJ1-4
v_gene: TRBV6-6
abundance: -
d_gene: -

CDR3aa: CASSEVTINGYTF
CDR3nt: TGTGCCAGCAGTGAAGTGACTATCAATGGCTACACCTTC
j_gene: TRBJ1-2
v_gene: TRBV6-1
abundance: -
d_gene: -

CDR3aa: CASRSGPTYEQYF
CDR3nt: TGTGCCAGCAGGAGCGGGCCTACCTACGAGCAGTACTTC
j_gene: TRBJ2-7
v_gene: TRBV11-1
abundance: -
d_gene: -

CDR3aa: CASSLDQYNTGELFF
CDR3nt: TGCGCCAGCAGCTTGGACCAGTATAACACCGGGGAGCTGTTTTTT
j_gene: TRBJ2-2
v_gene: TRBV5-1
abundance: -
d_gene: -

CDR3aa: CASSFSGQGGETQYF
CDR3nt: TGTGCCAGCAGTTTCTCAGGACAGGGTGGGGAGACCCAGTACTTC
j_gene: TRBJ2-5
v_gene: TRBV27
abundance: few
d_gene: TRBD1

CDR3aa: CASSLTGGSYNEQFF
CDR3nt: TGTGCCAGCAGCCTGACAGGGGGTTCCTACAATGAGCAGTTCTTC
j_gene: TRBJ2-1
v_gene: TRBV11-1
abundance: few
d_gene: TRBD1

CDR3aa: CASSVADRVNTEAFF
CDR3nt: TGTGCCAGCAGTGTAGCGGACAGGGTTAACACTGAAGCTTTCTTT
j_gene: TRBJ1-1
v_gene: TRBV6-1
abundance: -
d_gene: TRBD1

CDR3aa: CASRAGRSGANVLTF
CDR3nt: TGTGCCAGCAGGGCAGGCCGTTCTGGGGCCAACGTCCTGACTTTC
j_gene: TRBJ2-6
v_gene: TRBV5-6
abundance: -
d_gene: -

CDR3aa: CASSQVGLAKYEQYF
CDR3nt: TGTGCCAGCAGCCAAGTGGGACTAGCCAAGTACGAGCAGTACTTC
j_gene: TRBJ2-7
v_gene: TRBV14
abundance: few
d_gene: TRBD2

CDR3aa: CSATGGYGYTF
CDR3nt: TGCAGTGCTACAGGGGGCTATGGCTACACCTTC
j_gene: TRBJ1-2
v_gene: TRBV20-1
abundance: -
d_gene: TRBD1

CDR3aa: CSVLSKREGLVNTGELFF
CDR3nt: TGCAGCGTTCTGTCTAAGCGGGAGGGCCTGGTGAACACCGGGGAGCTGTTTTTT
j_gene: TRBJ2-2
v_gene: TRBV29-1
abundance: few
d_gene: TRBD2

CDR3aa: CASSEVAGTEAFF
CDR3nt: TGCGCCAGCAGTGAGGTGGCAGGGACTGAAGCTTTCTTT
j_gene: TRBJ1-1
v_gene: TRBV10-1
abundance: -
d_gene: -

CDR3aa: CASSQDSAGGMDEQFF
CDR3nt: TGCGCCAGCAGCCAAGATTCTGCGGGAGGTATGGATGAGCAGTTCTTC
j_gene: TRBJ2-1
v_gene: TRBV4-1
abundance: few
d_gene: TRBD2

CDR3aa: CASSPGQGYTDTQYF
CDR3nt: TGTGCTAGCAGTCCGGGACAGGGTTATACAGATACGCAGTATTTT
j_gene: TRBJ2-3
v_gene: TRBV7-7
abundance: -
d_gene: TRBD1

CDR3aa: CASSQDPAGADEQYF
CDR3nt: TGCGCCAGCAGCCAAGATCCGGCAGGGGCAGACGAGCAGTACTTC
j_gene: TRBJ2-7
v_gene: TRBV4-1
abundance: -
d_gene: -

CDR3aa: CASSLPPGLFYEQYF
CDR3nt: TGTGCCAGCAGCTTACCACCGGGACTATTTTACGAGCAGTACTTC
j_gene: TRBJ2-7
v_gene: TRBV7-9
abundance: few
d_gene: TRBD2

CDR3aa: CASSQSSGRPYNEQFF
CDR3nt: TGTGCCAGCAGCCAATCGAGCGGGAGGCCCTACAATGAGCAGTTCTTC
j_gene: TRBJ2-1
v_gene: TRBV14
abundance: few
d_gene: TRBD2

CDR3aa: CASSLGAGGVAEAFF
CDR3nt: TGTGCCAGCAGCTTAGGGGCGGGAGGAGTCGCTGAAGCTTTCTTT
j_gene: TRBJ1-1
v_gene: TRBV7-9
abundance: few
d_gene: -

CDR3aa: CAWSVVAAANF
CDR3nt: TGTGCCTGGAGTGTGGTCGCCGCCGCGAACTTC
j_gene: TRBJ2-5
v_gene: TRBV30
abundance: few
d_gene: -

CDR3aa: CASSQDRTYEQYF
CDR3nt: TGTGCCAGCAGCCAGGACAGGACCTACGAGCAGTACTTC
j_gene: TRBJ2-7
v_gene: TRBV6-5
abundance: -
d_gene: TRBD1

CDR3aa: CASSGGTAIMNTEAFF
CDR3nt: TGTGCCAGCAGCGGTGGGACAGCAATCATGAACACTGAAGCTTTCTTT
j_gene: TRBJ1-1
v_gene: TRBV7-4
abundance: -
d_gene: TRBD1

CDR3aa: CASRLNRVSNQPQHF
CDR3nt: TGTGCCAGCAGGTTAAACCGGGTCAGCAATCAGCCCCAGCATTTT
j_gene: TRBJ1-5
v_gene: TRBV6-6
abundance: -
d_gene: -

CDR3aa: CASSLAREFRTKGYTF
CDR3nt: TGTGCCAGCAGCTTAGCCCGGGAGTTCCGTACAAAGGGCTACACCTTC
j_gene: TRBJ1-2
v_gene: TRBV7-9
abundance: few
d_gene: -

CDR3aa: CASSLSETNEKLFF
CDR3nt: TGTGCCAGCAGTTTAAGCGAAACTAATGAAAAACTGTTTTTT
j_gene: TRBJ1-4
v_gene: TRBV27
abundance: -
d_gene: -

CDR3aa: CASSLWGVQAKNIQYF
CDR3nt: TGTGCCAGCAGTTTATGGGGGGTGCAAGCCAAAAACATTCAGTACTTC
j_gene: TRBJ2-4
v_gene: TRBV27
abundance: few
d_gene: -

CDR3aa: CASSYRDRGTYEQYF
CDR3nt: TGTGCCAGCAGTTACCGGGACAGGGGGACCTACGAGCAGTACTTC
j_gene: TRBJ2-7
v_gene: TRBV6-5
abundance: -
d_gene: TRBD1

CDR3aa: CASSPSTADEKLFF
CDR3nt: TGTGCCAGCAGTCCCTCTACCGCTGATGAAAAACTGTTTTTT
j_gene: TRBJ1-4
v_gene: TRBV6-5
abundance: few
d_gene: -

CDR3aa: CASSPERFYTEAFF
CDR3nt: TGCGCCAGCAGCCCAGAGAGGTTCTACACTGAAGCTTTCTTT
j_gene: TRBJ1-1
v_gene: TRBV4-1
abundance: -
d_gene: -